Listed here are 6 T cell receptor beta chains from one sample, sequenced in a study of cytomegalovirus exposure and HLA in healthy donors. With 60 Vbeta and 13 Jbeta primers, the PCR was carried out. Produced via immunoSEQ multiplex PCR; TCRdb's table is partial and in-frame only. The profile shows about 180,000 clones, 70% to 80% of them singletons. The sequenced sample was PBMCs. Receptors were obtained from an older woman in good health and CMV-seropositive.

The CDR3 reads CASSENGGLARGAPETQYF. The CDR3, as DNA: TGTGCCAGCAGTGAAAATGGGGGTTTGGCGCGGGGGGCCCCAGAGACCCAGTACTTC. The chain uses TRBV2 and TRBJ2-5; TRBD2 agrees at 8 bases. Germline V gene lookup returns CDR1 SNHLY and CDR2 FYNNEI. The V and J ends lost 2 bases and 4 bases, in that order; junction bases with no gene match: 18. The CDR3 has 19 amino acids.

This clone was picked up a small number of times. This chain joins TRBV5-6 and TRBJ2-7; TRBD1 matches at 10 bases. CDR3 length: 14 amino acids. V lost 4 bases, J lost 3 bases, and 4 bases stayed unmatched. Germline CDR1 is SGHDT and CDR2 is YYEEEE. CDR3 nucleotides: TGTGCCAGCAGCCGGGACAGGGGTTACTACGAGCAGTACTTC. Translation: CASSRDRGYYEQYF. Looking up the rest from reference TRBV5-6 and TRBJ2-7 gives the full variable domain: DAGVTQSPTHLIKTRGQQVTLRCSPKSGHDTVSWYQQALGQGPQFIFQYYEEEERQRGNFPDRFSGHQFPNYSSELNVNALLLGDSALYLCASSRDRGYYEQYFGPGTRLTVT.

V gene TRBV28 combines with J gene TRBJ2-7; D may be TRBD2 (6 bases). The V gene's germline CDR1 is MDHEN and CDR2 SYDVKM. This CDR3 is built from 14 residues. The V and J ends lost 2 bases and 1 base respectively, with 9 bases between them. CDR3 nucleotides: TGTGCCAGCAGTTTACCAAGCGGGTCCTACGAGCAGTACTTC. Amino acids: CASSLPSGSYEQYF.

The rearrangement links TRBV30 to TRBJ2-5; unclear D gene. Near its end, the DNA agrees better with TRBJ2-7, so the J call may be wrong. The germline V gene encodes CDR1 GTSNPN and CDR2 SVGIG (reference sequence). CDR3 length: 12 amino acids. CDR3 region: CAWSVPSYEQYF. The CDR3 DNA follows: TGTGCCTGGAGTGTACCCTCCTACGAGCAGTACTTC.

The chain carries TRBV21-1 and TRBJ1-2; the table assigns TRBD1, which was not confirmed against the DNA. TRBV21-1 constitutes a pseudogene. CDR3 length equals 15 residues. The DNA for the CDR3 is TGTGCCAGCAGCAACTCAGGGGGCCTTAACTATGGCTACACCTTC. Amino acids: CASSNSGGLNYGYTF.

This rearrangement joins TRBV21-1 to TRBJ2-7; the table assigns TRBD1, which was not confirmed against the DNA. TRBV21-1 is annotated as a pseudogene. The CDR3 extends over 15 amino acids. The CDR3 DNA reads as TGTGCCAGCAGCAAACGAACAGGGAGCTCCTACGAGCAGTACTTC. The encoded protein is CASSKRTGSSYEQYF.